This T cell receptor beta chain was identified during a study of shared T cell receptors in the human thymus. Repertoires were generated with immunoSEQ multiplex PCR, while TCRdb's copy carries only in-frame clones and drops some. Altogether hundreds of thousands of clones are present, around 78% being singletons, with the ten largest covering more than 0.01%. The CDR3 is made up of 16 amino acids. The same data also went into a second study, on human thymus T cells. That work states: Donor material was obtained from healthy Finnish infants undergoing corrective surgery for congenital heart defects.

This receptor was obtained from a boy in the first two years of life with a congenital heart defect. The chain joins TRBV21-1 to TRBJ1-5; no check of the table's D call, TRBD1, against the DNA was made. TRBV21-1 is marked as a pseudogene. Sequencing used thymocytes. The CDR3 region is CASSKESGTGNQPQHF. The CDR3 nucleotides read TGTGCCAGCAGCAAAGAGTCAGGGACAGGGAATCAGCCCCAGCATTTT.